The T cell receptor (beta chain) under discussion was sequenced for a study of T cell responses to AZD1222 COVID-19 vaccine. Some clones are missing from TCRdb's copy, which holds only in-frame ones; the method was immunoSEQ multiplex PCR. This sample has approximately 100,000 clones, with 70% to 90% found just once. The count of this clone is one. Antigen: not known. Second doses at about 4 or about 12 weeks were pooled. Study observations and caveats: Across spike, vaccine-associated CD4 TCRs were found, dominant at 160-218 and 743-854. Clonal diversity was possibly underestimated, and white British individuals and females predominated among donors. Sampled repertoires all dated from after the peak T cell response.

The germline V gene encodes CDR1 GTSNPN and CDR2 SVGIG (reference sequence). V shed 5 bases and J 2 bases; nucleotides not matched to a gene: 13. There are 17 residues in the CDR3. The material was peripheral blood, obtained 28 days after the second AZD1222 dose. This chain links TRBV30 with TRBJ1-3, with TRBD1 matching over 9 bases. This clonotype was sampled from an adult who received the AZD1222 COVID-19 vaccine. CDR3 sequence (DNA): TGTGCCTGGCGGAGTCCCGGGACAGGGACAGCTGGAAACACCATATATTTT. This encodes CAWRSPGTGTAGNTIYF.